The rows below give T cell receptor beta chains drawn from one sample of a study of T cells in Graves' hyperthyroidism and ophthalmopathy. MiXCR, applied by TCRdb to the multiplex PCR reads, yields one record per CDR3 protein. The sample gives approximately 700,000 distinct CDR3 sequences, 45% of which show up once; 7% to 7.5% is in the top ten. Material for sequencing was peripheral blood or thyroid tissue (not recorded which). These TCRs come from an adult man with Graves' disease, either hyperthyroidism or ophthalmopathy (not recorded which). CDR3s include the opening cysteine and the closing phenylalanine or tryptophan. Each record gives: V gene, J gene, clone size, D gene, CDR3 protein, CDR3 DNA. D genes are given only for firm matches. Clone size, where shown, is once, few, many, or a class for clones that have expanded.

TRBV11-3	TRBJ1-1	-	-	CASSLLPGPGAFF	TGTGCCAGCAGCTTATTGCCAGGGCCGGGCGCTTTCTTT
TRBV29-1	TRBJ2-7	-	TRBD2	CSRTSDSYEQYF	TGCAGCCGGACTAGCGACTCCTACGAGCAGTACTTC
TRBV7-9	TRBJ2-7	many	-	CASSLVGVAENYEQYF	TGTGCCAGCAGCTTAGTTGGTGTGGCAGAGAATTACGAGCAGTACTTC
TRBV7-8	TRBJ2-5	few	TRBD2	CASSYSKLAGETQYF	TGTGCCAGCAGTTACTCGAAATTAGCGGGAGAGACCCAGTACTTC
TRBV24-1	TRBJ2-7	many	-	CATSDLDSYEQYF	TGTGCCACCAGTGACCTCGATTCCTACGAGCAGTACTTC
TRBV19	TRBJ1-1	-	-	CASSIGGRDEAFF	TGTGCCAGTAGTATTGGGGGGCGAGATGAAGCTTTCTTT
TRBV7-9	TRBJ2-5	many	TRBD1	CASSSGQGEETQYF	TGTGCCAGCAGCTCCGGACAGGGAGAAGAGACCCAGTACTTC
TRBV7-2	TRBJ1-4	many	TRBD1	CASSLGDRGLPTEELFF	TGTGCCAGCAGCTTAGGGGACAGGGGGCTTCCTACGGAGGAACTGTTTTTT
TRBV29-1	TRBJ1-6	many	TRBD1	CSVATDRVFGSPLHF	TGCAGCGTTGCTACGGACAGGGTTTTCGGTTCACCCCTCCACTTT
TRBV29-1	TRBJ1-1	-	-	CSGASFEAFF	TGCAGCGGGGCCAGCTTTGAAGCTTTCTTT
TRBV2	TRBJ1-1	-	-	CASSLELGTEAFF	TGTGCCAGCAGCTTAGAGCTGGGAACAGAAGCTTTCTTT
TRBV6-5	TRBJ1-4	-	-	CASKLEKLFF	TGTGCCAGCAAGCTGGAAAAACTGTTTTTT
TRBV25-1	TRBJ1-2	-	-	CASSQVRSGGGYTF	TGTGCCAGCAGCCAAGTTAGATCCGGAGGAGGCTACACCTTC
TRBV15	TRBJ1-1	many	-	CATSRDHPGATEAFF	TGTGCCACCAGCAGAGATCACCCGGGGGCAACTGAAGCTTTCTTT
TRBV27	TRBJ1-1	-	TRBD1	CASSFLLQGWEAFF	TGTGCCAGCAGTTTCCTCCTACAGGGGTGGGAAGCTTTCTTT
TRBV7-6	TRBJ1-3	-	-	CASSSFPGVGRNTIYF	TGTGCTAGCAGCTCCTTCCCGGGAGTAGGAAGAAACACCATATATTTT
TRBV29-1	TRBJ1-2	-	-	CSVRSLGVLLDYGYTF	TGCAGCGTGCGCTCGTTAGGGGTTTTGTTGGACTATGGCTACACCTTC
TRBV7-7	TRBJ2-5	few	-	CAGSLGGRETQYF	TGTGCTGGCAGCTTAGGAGGGAGAGAGACCCAGTACTTC
TRBV5-4	TRBJ2-2	-	TRBD1	CASSLGQGWTGELFF	TGTGCCAGCAGCCTGGGACAGGGGTGGACCGGGGAGCTGTTTTTT
TRBV7-2	TRBJ1-2	few	-	CASSHQGIKDYGYTF	TGCGCCAGCAGCCACCAGGGGATAAAGGACTATGGCTACACCTTC
TRBV20-1	TRBJ2-7	many	TRBD1	CSANTGTAYEQYF	TGCAGTGCTAATACCGGGACAGCGTACGAGCAGTACTTC
TRBV12-3/TRBV12-4	TRBJ1-1	-	-	CASSLLVGFTEAFF	TGTGCCAGCAGTTTATTGGTAGGGTTCACTGAAGCTTTCTTT
TRBV2	TRBJ1-1	many	-	CASSGGGRMNTEAFF	TGTGCCAGCAGTGGGGGAGGGAGGATGAACACTGAAGCTTTCTTT
TRBV19	TRBJ1-2	few	TRBD1	CASSILGQGGYTF	TGTGCCAGTAGTATTTTGGGACAGGGCGGCTACACCTTC
TRBV14	TRBJ1-3	many	-	CASSQGSTHSGNTIYF	TGTGCCAGCAGCCAGGGATCTACCCACTCTGGAAACACCATATATTTT
TRBV7-9	TRBJ2-7	-	TRBD2	CASSLSGGVYSQYF	TGTGCCAGCAGCCTTAGCGGGGGGGTGTACTCGCAGTACTTC
TRBV7-6	TRBJ2-7	-	-	CASSLGTGEVYEQYF	TGTGCCAGCAGCCTTGGGACGGGGGAAGTTTACGAGCAGTACTTC
TRBV19	TRBJ1-5	-	TRBD1	CASSGGTGAPADQPQHF	TGTGCCAGTAGTGGCGGGACAGGAGCACCTGCAGATCAGCCCCAGCATTTT
TRBV7-3	TRBJ1-4	many	-	CARTGTSEKLFF	TGTGCCAGAACCGGGACTTCCGAAAAACTGTTTTTT
TRBV10-3	TRBJ1-6	once	-	CAWTTANNSPLHF	TGTGCCTGGACAACAGCGAATAATTCACCCCTCCACTTT
TRBV7-8	TRBJ2-7	many	-	CASSFAGRYEQYF	TGTGCCAGCAGCTTTGCGGGGCGGTACGAGCAGTACTTC
TRBV5-4	TRBJ1-4	-	-	CASSLGSRANEKLFF	TGTGCCAGCAGCTTGGGGTCGAGGGCTAATGAAAAACTGTTTTTT
TRBV20-1	TRBJ1-1	-	TRBD1	CSAGTGGSAFF	TGCAGTGCTGGGACAGGGGGCTCGGCTTTCTTT
TRBV7-8	TRBJ1-5	many	-	CASSTGLRRQPQHF	TGTGCCAGCAGCACGGGTCTTCGACGTCAGCCCCAGCATTTT
TRBV7-9	TRBJ1-2	few	TRBD1	CASSEVPGPGRGGYGYTF	TGTGCCAGCAGCGAAGTACCCGGCCCTGGCAGGGGGGGCTATGGCTACACCTTC
TRBV6-1	TRBJ1-1	-	TRBD1	CASSARDRTNTEAFF	TGTGCCAGCAGTGCGAGGGACAGAACGAACACTGAAGCTTTCTTT
TRBV5-1	TRBJ2-5	-	TRBD1	CASSDGTGQETQYF	TGCGCCAGCAGCGACGGGACAGGGCAAGAGACCCAGTACTTC
TRBV7-2	TRBJ1-5	-	TRBD1	CVSSLSGTDQPQHF	TGTGTCAGCAGCTTATCCGGGACAGATCAGCCCCAGCATTTT
TRBV19	TRBJ2-7	few	-	CASSMGPPSYEQYF	TGTGCCAGTAGTATGGGTCCTCCCTCCTACGAGCAGTACTTC